The TCR beta chain described here comes from a study of blood T cells in healthy people across ages. The authors ran a second PCR of about 6 to 11 cycles using a sample-barcoded 5' primer and a J-beta primer mix. MiXCR, run by TCRdb on the 5' RACE reads, gives a single entry per CDR3 protein. This table has more than 650,000 distinct CDR3 sequences, 20% to 30% appearing once. This clonotype occurred many times. This CDR3 is built from 16 residues. The germline gives CDR1 DFQATT, CDR2 SNEGSKA (reference sequence). V was cut by 3 bases and J by 7 bases, with 25 bases left in between. In addition, the sample was reused for a study of T cells of mothers and their children.

The TCR comes from a boy between 10 and 17 years old in good health. The sample comprised blood. This chain connects TRBV20-1 to TRBJ2-7, with D perhaps matching TRBD2 (5 bases). The CDR3 DNA reads as TGCAGTGCTAGTTCGCTTGGGTGGTTTCAAGGCGGGGAGCAGTACTTC. This codes for CSASSLGWFQGGEQYF.